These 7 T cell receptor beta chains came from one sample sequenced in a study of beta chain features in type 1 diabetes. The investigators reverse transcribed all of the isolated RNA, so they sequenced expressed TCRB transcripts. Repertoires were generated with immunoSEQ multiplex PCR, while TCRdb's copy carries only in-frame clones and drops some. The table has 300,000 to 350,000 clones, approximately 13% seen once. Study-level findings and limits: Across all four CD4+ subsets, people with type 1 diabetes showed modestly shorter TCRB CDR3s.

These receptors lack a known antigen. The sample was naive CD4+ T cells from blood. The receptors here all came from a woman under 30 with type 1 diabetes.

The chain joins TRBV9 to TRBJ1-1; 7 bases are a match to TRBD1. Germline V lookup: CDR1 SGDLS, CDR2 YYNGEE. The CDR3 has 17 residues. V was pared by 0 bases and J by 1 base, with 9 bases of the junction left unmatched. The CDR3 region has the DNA TGTGCCAGCAGCGTAGTGAGGGCAGGGGGAAGGAACACTGAAGCTTTCTTT. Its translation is CASSVVRAGGRNTEAFF.

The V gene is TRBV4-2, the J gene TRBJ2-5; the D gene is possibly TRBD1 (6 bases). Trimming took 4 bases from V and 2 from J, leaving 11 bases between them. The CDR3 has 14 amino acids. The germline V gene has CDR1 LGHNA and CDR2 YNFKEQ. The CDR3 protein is CASSPLGQQETQYF. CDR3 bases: TGTGCCAGCAGCCCCCTCGGACAGCAAGAGACCCAGTACTTC.

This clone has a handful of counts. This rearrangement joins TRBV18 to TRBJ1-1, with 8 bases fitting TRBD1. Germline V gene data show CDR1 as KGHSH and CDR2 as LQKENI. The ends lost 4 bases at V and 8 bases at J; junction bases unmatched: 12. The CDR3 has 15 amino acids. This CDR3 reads CASSQGQGWGQEAFF. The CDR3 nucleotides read TGTGCCAGCTCACAAGGACAGGGCTGGGGTCAGGAAGCTTTCTTT.

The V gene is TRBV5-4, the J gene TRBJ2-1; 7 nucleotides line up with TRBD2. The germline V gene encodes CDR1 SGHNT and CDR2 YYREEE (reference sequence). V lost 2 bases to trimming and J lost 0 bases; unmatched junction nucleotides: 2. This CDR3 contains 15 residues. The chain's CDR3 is CASSLERDSYNEQFF. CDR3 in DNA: TGTGCCAGCAGCTTAGAGCGGGACTCCTACAATGAGCAGTTCTTC. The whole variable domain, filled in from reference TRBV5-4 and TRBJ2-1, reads ETGVTQSPTHLIKTRGQQVTLRCSSQSGHNTVSWYQQALGQGPQFIFQYYREEENGRGNFPPRFSGLQFPNYSSELNVNALELDDSALYLCASSLERDSYNEQFFGPGTRLTVL.

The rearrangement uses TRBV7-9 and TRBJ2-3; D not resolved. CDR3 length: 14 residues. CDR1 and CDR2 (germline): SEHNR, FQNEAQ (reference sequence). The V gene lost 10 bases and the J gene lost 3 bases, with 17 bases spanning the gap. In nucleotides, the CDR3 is TGTGCCACCAACCAGGCTGGTGGGACAGATACGCAGTATTTT. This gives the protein CATNQAGGTDTQYF.

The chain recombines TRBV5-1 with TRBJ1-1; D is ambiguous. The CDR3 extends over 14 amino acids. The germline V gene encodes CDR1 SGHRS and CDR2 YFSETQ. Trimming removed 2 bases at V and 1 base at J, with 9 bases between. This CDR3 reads CASSLAVQNTEAFF. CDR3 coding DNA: TGCGCCAGCAGCTTAGCTGTCCAGAACACTGAAGCTTTCTTT.

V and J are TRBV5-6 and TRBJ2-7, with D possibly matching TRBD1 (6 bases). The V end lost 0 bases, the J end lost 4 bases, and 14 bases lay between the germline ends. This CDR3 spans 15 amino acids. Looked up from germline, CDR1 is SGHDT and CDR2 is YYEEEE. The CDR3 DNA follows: TGTGCCAGCAGCTTGGCTGCGGGCCAGGGGTACGAGCAGTACGTC. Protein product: CASSLAAGQGYEQYV.